The rows below give T cell receptor beta chains drawn from one sample of a study of regulatory T cells in long-lasting Graves disease. From the multiplex PCR reads, TCRdb called clonotypes with MiXCR, one entry per CDR3 protein. This repertoire shows over 650,000 distinct CDR3 sequences, 30% found once; its top ten account for 35% to 55%. Sample: peripheral blood mononuclear cells (PBMCs), taken when the disease was refractory, from a patient treated with antithyroid drugs. All receptors derive from a female donor with Graves disease. Both conserved end residues are part of each CDR3. Fields, in order: clone size, V gene, J gene, D gene, CDR3 DNA, CDR3 protein. The D gene is left open where the match is weak. Clone size is given for some rows only: seen once, a few or many times, or a class if the clone is expanded.

>NA|TRBV6-1|TRBJ2-1|NA
TGTGCCAGCAGTGAATTTGGGGTCACAGGGGAGGGGCAGTTCTTC
CASSEFGVTGEGQFF
>NA|TRBV5-1|TRBJ2-2|NA
TGCGCCAGCAGCTTGGTTGGGGAGACCGGGGAGCTGTTTTTT
CASSLVGETGELFF
>NA|TRBV3-1|TRBJ2-5|NA
TGTGCCAGCAGCCAAGGACAGCTTACTCAAGAGACCCAGTACTTC
CASSQGQLTQETQYF
>few|TRBV20-1|TRBJ1-5|NA
TGCAGTGCTACGACGGGTAGCAATCAGCCCCAGCATTTT
CSATTGSNQPQHF
>NA|TRBV19|TRBJ2-2|NA
TGTGCCAGTAGTATAGTAGTTCCGCGGGATCCCGAGAACACCGGGGAGCTGTTTTTT
CASSIVVPRDPENTGELFF
>few|TRBV3-1|TRBJ2-7|TRBD2
TGTGCCAGCAGCCGAGTACTAGCGGGAGTCGGCGAGCAGTACTTC
CASSRVLAGVGEQYF
>few|TRBV5-1|TRBJ1-1|TRBD1
TGCGCCAGCAGCTTGAAAACAGGGGGCGGGAGGAACACTGAAGCTTTCTTT
CASSLKTGGGRNTEAFF
>NA|TRBV19|TRBJ1-3|NA
TGTGCCAGTAGTCTGAAGCTCGACTCTGGAAACACCATATATTTT
CASSLKLDSGNTIYF
>NA|TRBV7-9|TRBJ2-4|TRBD2
TGTGCCAGCAGCTTTTCTACCGGGACTAGCGGGAGTATGGCCTCGGCCAAAAACATTCAGTACTTC
CASSFSTGTSGSMASAKNIQYF
>few|TRBV29-1|TRBJ1-1|TRBD1
TGCAGCGTTGAAGTGCCAGGGGGCTTGAACACTGAAGCTTTCTTT
CSVEVPGGLNTEAFF
>many|TRBV24-1|TRBJ1-1|NA
TGTGCCACCAGTGACCCGGACAGCAACACTGAAGCTTTCTTT
CATSDPDSNTEAFF
>NA|TRBV7-2|TRBJ1-5|NA
TGTGCCAGCAGCTTAGCCGGGACTAAGTATAGCAATCAGCCCCAGCATTTT
CASSLAGTKYSNQPQHF
>NA|TRBV5-5|TRBJ1-3|NA
TGTGCCAGCAGCTTTAAATTTGGAAACACCATATATTTT
CASSFKFGNTIYF
>NA|TRBV29-1|TRBJ2-3|NA
TGCAGCGTTGCAGGGACTTCCGATACTAGCACAGATACGCAGTATTTT
CSVAGTSDTSTDTQYF
>NA|TRBV11-2|TRBJ2-2|NA
TGTGCCAGCAGCGGGGGGATCAGGGTTAACACCGGGGAGCTGTTTTTT
CASSGGIRVNTGELFF
>few|TRBV30|TRBJ1-1|NA
TGTGCCTGGAGCCTGACGGTTGAAGCTTTCTTT
CAWSLTVEAFF
>NA|TRBV30|TRBJ1-2|NA
TGTGCCTGGAGTAGGGGCCCCTATGGCTACACCTTC
CAWSRGPYGYTF
>NA|TRBV12-5|TRBJ1-1|NA
TGTGCTAGTGGTTTGGTCCTCGGTGGGAGAAACACTGAAGCTTTCTTT
CASGLVLGGRNTEAFF
>NA|TRBV19|TRBJ1-5|NA
TGTGCCAGTTGGGAGGGGACACAGCCCCAGCATTTT
CASWEGTQPQHF
>few|TRBV7-9|TRBJ1-1|NA
TGTGCCAGCAGCTTAGCTCAGGGAGAAGCTTTCTTT
CASSLAQGEAFF
>many|TRBV9|TRBJ1-1|NA
TGTGCCAGCAGCCCCCTGGGCCGGGGGCTGAACACTGAAGCTTTCTTT
CASSPLGRGLNTEAFF
>NA|TRBV5-1|TRBJ2-5|TRBD2
TGCGCCAGCAGCTTGGGTGTGGGACTAGCGGGAGGAGAGACCCAGTACTTC
CASSLGVGLAGGETQYF
>many|TRBV5-1|TRBJ2-2|NA
TGCGCCAGCAGCTCCGAAAATACCGGGGAGCTGTTTTTT
CASSSENTGELFF
>few|TRBV20-1|TRBJ1-1|NA
TGCAGTGCTAGAGGCGGGAAGACTGAAGCTTTCTTT
CSARGGKTEAFF
>NA|TRBV6-1|TRBJ1-5|NA
TGTGCCACTAGGGAAGGGTACAATCAGCCCCAGCATTTT
CATREGYNQPQHF
>NA|TRBV20-1|TRBJ1-2|NA
TGCAGTGCTAGTGTCGTTGGGGGCTATGGCTACACCTTC
CSASVVGGYGYTF
>NA|TRBV30|TRBJ1-2|NA
TGTGCCTATAGACCAGCTTTATATGGCTACACCTTC
CAYRPALYGYTF
>few|TRBV7-9|TRBJ1-4|NA
TGTGCCAGCAGCCTACCCCTAGGCGCAGTGGACGAAAAACTGTTTTTT
CASSLPLGAVDEKLFF
>NA|TRBV28|TRBJ2-5|TRBD2
TGTGCCAGCAGTTTTAGACTAGCGGTTTTGACCCAGTACTTC
CASSFRLAVLTQYF
>NA|TRBV28|TRBJ1-3|NA
TGTGCCAGCAGCAGGGTTCTCGGAAACACCATATATTTT
CASSRVLGNTIYF
>NA|TRBV12-3/TRBV12-4|TRBJ2-1|NA
TGTGCCAGCAGGAGTCAGCTAAGCTCCTACAATGAGCAGTTCTTC
CASRSQLSSYNEQFF
>NA|TRBV5-1|TRBJ2-7|NA
TGCGCCAGCAGCGTCAACAGGGTGGCGACGACCTACGAGCAGTACTTC
CASSVNRVATTYEQYF
>few|TRBV6-1|TRBJ1-1|NA
TGTGCCAGCAGCACGAGATTTGGGACTGAAGCTTTCTTT
CASSTRFGTEAFF
>NA|TRBV30|TRBJ1-2|NA
TGTGCCTGGAACCGGGCCTCAAACTATGGCTACACCTTC
CAWNRASNYGYTF
>NA|TRBV12-3/TRBV12-4|TRBJ2-3|TRBD2
TGTGCCAGCAGCCATGGGACTAGCGGGAGTCACACAGATACGCAGTATTTT
CASSHGTSGSHTDTQYF
>NA|TRBV10-2|TRBJ1-1|NA
TGCGCCAGCAGTGGCAGAGGTGGCCTGAACACTGAAGCTTTCTTT
CASSGRGGLNTEAFF
>few|TRBV30|TRBJ1-2|NA
TGTGCCTTTTGGACTCTTCTTCCTTATGGCTACACCTTC
CAFWTLLPYGYTF
>few|TRBV28|TRBJ1-2|TRBD1
TGTGCCAGCAGTCCGACAGGGGGGATATATGGCTACACCTTC
CASSPTGGIYGYTF
>NA|TRBV14|TRBJ1-6|NA
TGTGCCAGCAGCCAAGCACAGGGAGTTTCACCCCTCCACTTT
CASSQAQGVSPLHF
>many|TRBV3-1|TRBJ2-7|NA
TGTGCCAGCAGCCTCAACACCGGTAGTGCCGAGCAGTACTTC
CASSLNTGSAEQYF
>NA|TRBV20-1|TRBJ1-1|NA
TGCAGTGCTGATAAAGGGGGTATGAACACTGAAGCTTTCTTT
CSADKGGMNTEAFF
>NA|TRBV19|TRBJ2-7|NA
TGTGCCAGTAGGGTCGCTCCGGGCTCCTACGAGCAGTACTTC
CASRVAPGSYEQYF
>few|TRBV3-1|TRBJ1-2|TRBD1
TGTGCCAGCAGCCAAGGCGGGACAGGGGGCCTTGGCTACACCTTC
CASSQGGTGGLGYTF
>NA|TRBV9|TRBJ1-2|TRBD1
TGTGCCAGCAGCGGACAGGGTGCCGTCGGCTACACCTTC
CASSGQGAVGYTF
>NA|TRBV11-2|TRBJ2-5|TRBD2
TGTGCCAGCAGCTTAGACGGGAGGGCCCGGGAGACCCAGTACTTC
CASSLDGRARETQYF
>NA|TRBV19|TRBJ1-1|NA
TGTGCCAGTAGTATAATTGGCCTCAAAGCGAGGACTGAAGCTTTCTTT
CASSIIGLKARTEAFF
>few|TRBV7-2|TRBJ1-3|NA
TGTGCCAGCAGCTTAGGCAACTCTGGAAACACCATATATTTT
CASSLGNSGNTIYF